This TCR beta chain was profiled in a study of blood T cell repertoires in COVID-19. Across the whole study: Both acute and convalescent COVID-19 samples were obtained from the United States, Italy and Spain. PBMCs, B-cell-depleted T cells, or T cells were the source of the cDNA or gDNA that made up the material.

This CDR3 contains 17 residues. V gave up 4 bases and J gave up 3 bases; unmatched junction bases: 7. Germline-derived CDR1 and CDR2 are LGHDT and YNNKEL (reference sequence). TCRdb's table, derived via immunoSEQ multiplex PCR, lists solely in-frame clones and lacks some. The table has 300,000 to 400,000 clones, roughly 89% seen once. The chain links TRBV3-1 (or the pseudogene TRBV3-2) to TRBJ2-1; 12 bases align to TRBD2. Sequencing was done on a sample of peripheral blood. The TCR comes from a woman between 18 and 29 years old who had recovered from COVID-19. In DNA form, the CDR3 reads TGTGCCAGCAGCCCGGGACTAGCGGGCCCCGACTACAATGAGCAGTTCTTC. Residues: CASSPGLAGPDYNEQFF.